The clone carrying this T cell receptor (beta chain) was seen many times. Its specificity is not known. The record originates from a study of Graves' ophthalmopathy and Graves' hyperthyroidism. Overall study context: Peripheral blood samples were taken at initial diagnosis, before any treatment. Study observations and caveats: The authors also found most expanded thyroid clonotypes above 0.001 frequency in blood.

Amplified material comprised TCR beta CDR3 regions derived from RNA transcripts. HTBI primers primed a first-round RT-PCR, and a second-round multiplex PCR followed. TCRdb re-derived calls from the multiplex PCR reads in MiXCR, one entry per CDR3 protein. The data hold 350,000 to 450,000 distinct CDR3 sequences, with approximately 20% observed a single time. The CDR3 is made up of 13 amino acids. Deletions cut 1 base from V and 4 bases from J, with 7 bases between. CDR1 and CDR2 from the germline V gene are SEHNR and FQNEAQ (reference sequence). This sequence originates from a woman aged 18 to 35 with Graves' ophthalmopathy. The sample comprised peripheral blood. The chain joins TRBV7-9 to TRBJ2-5, with D unresolved. The chain's CDR3 is CASSLENGETQYF. CDR3 nucleotide sequence: TGTGCCAGCAGCTTAGAGAATGGAGAGACCCAGTACTTC.